Listed below are T cell receptor beta chains from one sample, sequenced in a study of cytomegalovirus exposure and HLA in healthy donors. Sequencing was performed with immunoSEQ multiplex PCR; in TCRdb, only in-frame clones are kept and a portion is missing. Of about 160,000 clones in the sample, approximately 80% were seen once. Material for sequencing was PBMCs. These TCRs come from a woman aged 45 to 65 in good health and CMV-seronegative. CDR3s include the opening cysteine and the closing phenylalanine or tryptophan.

V: TRBV9
J: TRBJ2-1
CDR3: CASTSAGGPSSYNEQFF

V: TRBV5-1
J: TRBJ2-2
CDR3: CASSLQGSGELFF

V: TRBV27
J: TRBJ1-2
CDR3: CASSLSGQGNGYTF

V: TRBV25-1
J: TRBJ1-2
CDR3: CASSDVRWKDGYTF

V: TRBV27
J: TRBJ1-5
CDR3: CASSPSEGYQPQHF

V: TRBV18
J: TRBJ1-1
CDR3: CASSPPNRQNTEAFF

V: TRBV7-2
J: TRBJ2-3
CDR3: CASSVYSGTANTQYF

V: TRBV5-4
J: TRBJ1-2
CDR3: CASSSDRVNYGYTF

V: TRBV7-9
J: TRBJ2-3
CDR3: CASSYEDTQYF

V: TRBV7-6
J: TRBJ1-1
CDR3: CASSHLNTEAFF

V: TRBV5-4
J: TRBJ2-3
CDR3: CASSKGTRLGVDTQYF

V: TRBV5-1
J: TRBJ2-3
CDR3: CASSSGTGKDTQYF

V: TRBV5-4
J: TRBJ1-2
CDR3: CARNYDRFNYGYTF

V: TRBV15
J: TRBJ2-2
CDR3: CATNNLRAGELFF

V: TRBV18
J: TRBJ2-1
CDR3: CASSPDRGLLEQFF

V: TRBV7-9
J: TRBJ1-1
CDR3: CASSSTGGRTEAFF

V: TRBV19
J: TRBJ2-6
CDR3: CASSYGADSGANVLTF

V: TRBV10-3
J: TRBJ1-5
CDR3: CAISTGGSDQPQHF

V: TRBV4-2
J: TRBJ2-1
CDR3: CASSGGLAGLNEQFF

V: TRBV10-1
J: TRBJ1-1
CDR3: CASIRSRRTEAFF

V: TRBV6-5
J: TRBJ1-1
CDR3: CASRPNRNTEAFF

V: TRBV28
J: TRBJ2-7
CDR3: CASREGAYEQYF

V: TRBV25-1
J: TRBJ2-5
CDR3: CASSEFQTQQYF

V: TRBV19
J: TRBJ2-7
CDR3: CASSLPGTYEQYF

V: TRBV29-1
J: TRBJ1-1
CDR3: CSVEAPGQGKTTEAFF

V: TRBV7-8
J: TRBJ2-5
CDR3: CASSSLSGSQETQYF

V: TRBV5-1
J: TRBJ2-2
CDR3: CASSSDTSVAGELFF

V: TRBV5-1
J: TRBJ2-6
CDR3: CASSPGQVGSGANVLTF

V: TRBV11-2
J: TRBJ1-1
CDR3: CASSFRGTGKNTEAFF

V: TRBV2
J: TRBJ1-2
CDR3: CASSPSSGQISKGYTF

V: TRBV28
J: TRBJ1-1
CDR3: CASSGPGFEAFF